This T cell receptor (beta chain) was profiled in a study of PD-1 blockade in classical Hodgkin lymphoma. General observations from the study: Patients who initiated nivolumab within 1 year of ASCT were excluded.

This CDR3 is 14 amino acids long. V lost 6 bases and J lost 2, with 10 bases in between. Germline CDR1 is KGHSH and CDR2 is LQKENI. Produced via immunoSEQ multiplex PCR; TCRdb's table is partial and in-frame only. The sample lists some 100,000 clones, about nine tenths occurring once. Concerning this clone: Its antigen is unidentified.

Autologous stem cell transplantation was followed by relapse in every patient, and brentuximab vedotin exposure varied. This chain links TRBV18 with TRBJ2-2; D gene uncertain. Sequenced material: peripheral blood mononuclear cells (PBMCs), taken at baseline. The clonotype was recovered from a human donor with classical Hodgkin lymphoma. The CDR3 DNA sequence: TGTGCCAGCTCTCCTTACAGTAACACCGGGGAGCTGTTTTTT. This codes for CASSPYSNTGELFF.